This is a list of T cell receptor beta chains from one sample in a study of CD8 T cells in Susac syndrome. In TCRdb, the immunoSEQ multiplex PCR reads were re-called with MiXCR into one record per CDR3 protein. Of 70,000 to 100,000 distinct CDR3 sequences in the sample, approximately 96% were seen once. What was sequenced was CD8+ T cells from PBMCs. Receptors originate from a human donor with Susac syndrome. Each CDR3 is given with its conserved first and last residue. Fields, in order: D gene, J gene, clone size, V gene, CDR3 protein, CDR3 DNA. The D gene is left open where the match is weak. Some rows mark clone size as missing; the rest say once, few, many or name a class of expanded clone.

>TRBD1|TRBJ1-1|.|TRBV11-1
CASSPGTERMNTEAFF
TGTGCCAGCAGCCCGGGGACAGAGCGAATGAACACTGAAGCTTTCTTT
>.|TRBJ1-1|once|TRBV6-6
CASSRDPSWAEAFF
TGTGCCAGCAGTCGGGACCCCTCTTGGGCTGAAGCTTTCTTT
>.|TRBJ1-5|.|TRBV30
CAWGQGGQPQHF
TGTGCCTGGGGGCAGGGAGGACAGCCCCAGCATTTT
>.|TRBJ2-5|few|TRBV7-3
CASSFATNSETQYF
TGTGCCAGCAGCTTCGCCACCAATAGTGAGACCCAGTACTTC
>.|TRBJ2-7|.|TRBV9
CASSADSYEQYF
TGTGCCAGCAGCGCCGACAGCTACGAGCAGTACTTC
>.|TRBJ2-1|.|TRBV30
CAWSALVFEQFF
TGTGCCTGGAGTGCCCTCGTATTTGAGCAGTTCTTC
>.|TRBJ1-6|.|TRBV7-2
CASSLLPGSSYNSPLHF
TGTGCCAGCAGCTTGCTCCCTGGGAGCTCCTATAATTCACCCCTCCACTTT
>.|TRBJ2-3|.|TRBV4-3
CASSQFGAGDTQYF
TGCGCCAGCAGCCAATTTGGGGCGGGTGATACGCAGTATTTT
>TRBD1|TRBJ2-6|.|TRBV6-2/TRBV6-3
CASSYYPGQGVGANVLTF
TGTGCCAGCAGTTACTACCCGGGACAGGGTGTTGGGGCCAACGTCCTGACTTTC
>.|TRBJ2-3|.|TRBV20-1
CSARGDTQYF
TGCAGTGCTAGGGGGGATACGCAGTATTTT
>.|TRBJ1-3|.|TRBV11-2
CASSSLGNTIYF
TGTGCCAGCAGCTCCTTGGGAAACACCATATATTTT
>.|TRBJ1-1|.|TRBV12-3/TRBV12-4
CASSHSGRLNTEAFF
TGTGCCAGCAGTCACTCAGGGCGGCTGAACACTGAAGCTTTCTTT
>.|TRBJ2-6|.|TRBV2
CASGIGANVLTF
TGTGCCAGCGGGATTGGGGCCAACGTCCTGACTTTC
>.|TRBJ2-2|.|TRBV6-5
CASSYDPGPLTGELFF
TGTGCCAGCAGTTACGACCCGGGTCCCTTGACCGGGGAGCTGTTTTTT
>.|TRBJ1-5|.|TRBV7-8
CASSPTVLKGQPQHF
TGTGCCAGCAGCCCGACAGTTCTAAAGGGTCAGCCCCAGCATTTT
>.|TRBJ2-1|.|TRBV29-1
CSVQARRNNEWQFF
TGCAGCGTTCAAGCCAGGAGGAACAATGAGTGGCAGTTCTTC
>.|TRBJ2-3|.|TRBV27
CASSLVAVTDTQYF
TGTGCCAGCAGTTTGGTAGCGGTAACAGATACGCAGTATTTT
>.|TRBJ2-5|.|TRBV19
CASSIAETQYF
TGTGCCAGTAGTATAGCAGAGACCCAGTACTTC
>.|TRBJ2-2|.|TRBV12-3/TRBV12-4
CASIRLGEELFF
TGTGCCAGCATTAGGCTGGGAGAGGAGCTGTTTTTT
>.|TRBJ2-2|once|TRBV29-1
CSVEEGIGGPGELFF
TGCAGCGTTGAAGAGGGGATCGGGGGGCCCGGGGAGCTGTTTTTT
>.|TRBJ1-2|.|TRBV5-1
CASSLSPTDKHYGYTF
TGCGCCAGCAGCTTGAGCCCGACAGATAAGCACTATGGCTACACCTTC
>.|TRBJ1-1|once|TRBV30
CAWARGSGTEAFF
TGTGCCTGGGCCCGGGGTTCGGGGACTGAAGCTTTCTTT
>.|TRBJ1-1|.|TRBV15
CATSRDWGHEAFF
TGTGCCACCAGCAGAGATTGGGGCCATGAAGCTTTCTTT
>TRBD2|TRBJ2-5|.|TRBV28
CASSLGLAEETQYF
TGTGCCAGCAGTTTAGGTCTAGCGGAAGAGACCCAGTACTTC
>.|TRBJ1-1|.|TRBV4-3
CASSQDVRVGTEAFF
TGCGCCAGCAGCCAAGATGTCCGGGTAGGGACTGAAGCTTTCTTT
>.|TRBJ2-7|.|TRBV20-1
CSAREWTSYEQYF
TGCAGTGCTAGAGAATGGACATCCTACGAGCAGTACTTC
>TRBD1|TRBJ1-5|.|TRBV20-1
CSAPQGGVSNQPQHF
TGCAGTGCTCCCCAGGGGGGCGTAAGCAATCAGCCCCAGCATTTT
>.|TRBJ2-2|once|TRBV11-2
CASSWTNTGELFF
TGTGCCAGCAGCTGGACCAACACCGGGGAGCTGTTTTTT
>.|TRBJ2-5|.|TRBV12-3/TRBV12-4
CASSPGAGGWKETQYF
TGTGCCAGCAGTCCGGGGGCCGGAGGTTGGAAAGAGACCCAGTACTTC
>.|TRBJ1-5|.|TRBV4-2
CASSQDQGSNQPQHF
TGTGCCAGCAGCCAAGATCAGGGTAGCAATCAGCCCCAGCATTTT
>.|TRBJ2-1|.|TRBV18
CASSRLSGSNEQFF
TGTGCCAGCTCACGTCTTTCGGGTTCAAATGAGCAGTTCTTC
>.|TRBJ2-1|.|TRBV4-3
CASSQVGTPPSNEQFF
TGCGCCAGCAGCCAAGTCGGGACTCCGCCCAGCAATGAGCAGTTCTTC
>.|TRBJ1-1|.|TRBV4-3
CASSQGEGPWPNTEAFF
TGCGCCAGCAGCCAAGGCGAGGGACCATGGCCTAACACTGAAGCTTTCTTT
>TRBD2|TRBJ2-1|.|TRBV11-1
CASSLARAGGADNEQFF
TGTGCCAGCAGCTTAGCTCGAGCCGGGGGGGCGGACAATGAGCAGTTCTTC
>.|TRBJ2-7|.|TRBV30
CAWNVGEAYEQYF
TGTGCCTGGAATGTGGGGGAAGCCTACGAGCAGTACTTC
>.|TRBJ1-5|.|TRBV18
CASSPNGNQPQHF
TGTGCCAGCTCACCAAACGGCAATCAGCCCCAGCATTTT
>.|TRBJ1-1|.|TRBV4-1
CASSQERTAGALRAFF
TGCGCCAGCAGCCAAGAAAGGACAGCGGGAGCTTTGCGGGCTTTCTTT
>.|TRBJ1-2|.|TRBV14
CASSQLTGLEGYTF
TGTGCCAGCAGCCAACTCACAGGGTTGGAGGGCTACACCTTC
>TRBD2|TRBJ2-3|.|TRBV12-3/TRBV12-4
CASSLAGFTDTQYF
TGTGCCAGCAGTCTAGCGGGGTTCACAGATACGCAGTATTTT
>.|TRBJ1-1|.|TRBV20-1
CSARVNRLNTEAFF
TGCAGTGCTAGAGTAAACAGACTGAACACTGAAGCTTTCTTT
>TRBD1|TRBJ2-7|.|TRBV20-1
CSARGGQLGEQYF
TGCAGTGCTAGAGGGGGACAGCTGGGGGAGCAGTACTTC
>.|TRBJ2-7|.|TRBV5-4
CASSVESGSYEQYF
TGTGCCAGCAGCGTAGAGTCAGGTTCCTACGAGCAGTACTTC
>TRBD1|TRBJ1-5|.|TRBV20-1
CSVRTGVNQPQHF
TGCAGTGTAAGGACAGGGGTCAATCAGCCCCAGCATTTT
>TRBD2|TRBJ2-1|.|TRBV12-3/TRBV12-4
CASSPRGSGGYNEQFF
TGTGCCAGCAGCCCCCGGGGGAGCGGGGGCTACAATGAGCAGTTCTTC
>.|TRBJ2-1|.|TRBV29-1
CSVEGWDTSYNEQFF
TGCAGCGTTGAAGGCTGGGACACTTCCTACAATGAGCAGTTCTTC
>.|TRBJ2-5|.|TRBV7-2
CASSLVKKETQYF
TGTGCCAGCAGCTTAGTCAAGAAAGAGACCCAGTACTTC
>.|TRBJ1-6|.|TRBV13
CASSSTGNNSPLHF
TGTGCCAGCAGCTCTACAGGGAATAATTCACCCCTCCACTTT
>.|TRBJ1-5|.|TRBV19
CASTGERNQPQHF
TGTGCCAGTACAGGGGAAAGGAATCAGCCCCAGCATTTT
>TRBD1|TRBJ1-6|.|TRBV20-1
CSARIRGRVSPLHF
TGCAGTGCTAGAATCAGGGGGCGAGTTTCACCCCTCCACTTT
>.|TRBJ1-3|.|TRBV20-1
CSASPGGSGNTIYF
TGCAGTGCTAGTCCTGGGGGCTCTGGAAACACCATATATTTT
>.|TRBJ1-2|.|TRBV5-1
CASSTTGDANYGYTF
TGCGCCAGCAGCACAACAGGAGATGCTAACTATGGCTACACCTTC
>TRBD1|TRBJ2-5|.|TRBV5-1
CASSHRQGLQETQYF
TGCGCCAGCAGCCATCGACAGGGGCTCCAAGAGACCCAGTACTTC
>TRBD1|TRBJ2-7|.|TRBV12-3/TRBV12-4
CASGRAGGLYEQYF
TGTGCCAGCGGGCGTGCAGGGGGCCTCTACGAGCAGTACTTC
>.|TRBJ2-3|.|TRBV7-8
CASSYIGTQYF
TGTGCCAGCAGCTATATAGGGACGCAGTATTTT